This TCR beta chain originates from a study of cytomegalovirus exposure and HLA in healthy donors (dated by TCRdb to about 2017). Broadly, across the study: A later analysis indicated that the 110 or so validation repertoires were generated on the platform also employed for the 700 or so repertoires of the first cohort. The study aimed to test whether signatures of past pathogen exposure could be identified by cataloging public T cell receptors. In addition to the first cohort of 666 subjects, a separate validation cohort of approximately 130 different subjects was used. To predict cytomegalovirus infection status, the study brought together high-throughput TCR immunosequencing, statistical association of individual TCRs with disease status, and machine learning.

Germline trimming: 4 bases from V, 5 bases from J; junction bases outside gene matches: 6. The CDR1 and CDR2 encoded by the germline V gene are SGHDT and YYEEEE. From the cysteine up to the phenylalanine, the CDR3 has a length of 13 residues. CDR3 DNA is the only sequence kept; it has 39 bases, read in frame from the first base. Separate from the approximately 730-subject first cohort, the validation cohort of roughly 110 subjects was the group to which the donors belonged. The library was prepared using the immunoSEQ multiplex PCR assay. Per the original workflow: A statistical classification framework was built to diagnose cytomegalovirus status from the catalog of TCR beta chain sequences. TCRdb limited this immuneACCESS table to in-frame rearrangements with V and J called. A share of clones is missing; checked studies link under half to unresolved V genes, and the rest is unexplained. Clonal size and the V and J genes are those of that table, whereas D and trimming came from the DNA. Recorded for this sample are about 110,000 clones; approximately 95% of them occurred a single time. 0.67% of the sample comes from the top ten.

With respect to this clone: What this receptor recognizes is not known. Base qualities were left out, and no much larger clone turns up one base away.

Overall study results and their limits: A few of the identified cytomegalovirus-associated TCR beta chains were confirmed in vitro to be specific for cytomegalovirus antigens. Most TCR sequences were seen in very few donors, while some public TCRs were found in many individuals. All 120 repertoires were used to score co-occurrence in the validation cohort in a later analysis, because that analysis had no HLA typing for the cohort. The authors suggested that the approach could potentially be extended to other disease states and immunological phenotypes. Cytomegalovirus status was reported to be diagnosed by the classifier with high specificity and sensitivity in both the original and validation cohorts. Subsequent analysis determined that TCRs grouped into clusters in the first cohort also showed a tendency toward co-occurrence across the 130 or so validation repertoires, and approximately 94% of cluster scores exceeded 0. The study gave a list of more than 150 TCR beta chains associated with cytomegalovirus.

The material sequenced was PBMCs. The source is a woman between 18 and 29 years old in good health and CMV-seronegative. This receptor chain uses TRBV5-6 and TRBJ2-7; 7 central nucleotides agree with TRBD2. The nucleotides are TGTGCCAGCAGCGGGGGGAGGGTGGACGAGCAGTACTTC. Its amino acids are CASSGGRVDEQYF.